Here is one T cell receptor (beta chain) with its context. Antigen: not known. This CDR3 region has 14 residues. V shed 2 bases and J shed 4 bases, with 12 bases lying between them. The germline V gene encodes CDR1 MNHEY and CDR2 SMNVEV (reference sequence). This record belongs to a study of shared clonotypes between healthy human individuals. Whole-study findings and limits: Genetic and exposure-history diversity was limited by the small donor number. Generally, naive subsets came out with larger estimated richness than memory subsets.

Terminally differentiated effector memory CD45RA+ cells were left out of the naive CD8 fraction, which was CD45RO-negative and positively selected for CCR7. Generated by immunoSEQ multiplex PCR, the TCRdb table keeps only in-frame clones and is missing some. Here the sample spans over 2 million clones, about 94% being singletons. This TCR derives from a man in his late teens or twenties in good health. The chain employs TRBV27 and TRBJ2-7; D is uncertain. The sample was naive CD8+ T cells sorted from blood. CDR3 sequence: CASSLRPGPYEQYF. CDR3 nucleotide sequence: TGTGCCAGCAGTTTACGGCCAGGTCCGTACGAGCAGTACTTC.